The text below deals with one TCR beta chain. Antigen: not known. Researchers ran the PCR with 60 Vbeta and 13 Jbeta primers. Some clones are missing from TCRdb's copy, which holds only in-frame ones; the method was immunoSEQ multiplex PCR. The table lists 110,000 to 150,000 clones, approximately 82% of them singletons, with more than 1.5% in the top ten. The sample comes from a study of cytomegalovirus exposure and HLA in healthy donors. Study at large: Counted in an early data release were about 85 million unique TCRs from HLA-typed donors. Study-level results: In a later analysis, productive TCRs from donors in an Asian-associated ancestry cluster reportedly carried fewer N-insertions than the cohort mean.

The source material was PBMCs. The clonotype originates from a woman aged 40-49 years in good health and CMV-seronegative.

The chain's CDR3 is CASSLGGGEQYF. The CDR3 bases are TGTGCCAGCAGCTTAGGAGGGGGCGAGCAGTACTTC. This chain joins TRBV11-3 and TRBJ2-5, with a weak D call TRBD1 (6 bases). Matching the DNA end better, TRBJ2-7 makes the J call doubtful. This CDR3 contains 12 residues. CDR1 is SGHNT, CDR2 YENEEA, per germline.